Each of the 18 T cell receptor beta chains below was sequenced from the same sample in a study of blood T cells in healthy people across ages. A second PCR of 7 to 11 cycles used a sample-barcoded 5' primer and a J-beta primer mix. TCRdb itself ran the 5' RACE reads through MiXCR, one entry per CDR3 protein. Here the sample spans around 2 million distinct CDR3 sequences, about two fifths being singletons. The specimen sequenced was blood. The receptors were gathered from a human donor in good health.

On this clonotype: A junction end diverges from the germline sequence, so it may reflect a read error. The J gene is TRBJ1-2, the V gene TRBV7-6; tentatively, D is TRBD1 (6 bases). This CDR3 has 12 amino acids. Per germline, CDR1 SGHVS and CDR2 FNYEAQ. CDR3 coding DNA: TGTGCCAGCAGCTTCCCAGGGGATGGCTGCACCTTC. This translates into CASSFPGDGCTF.

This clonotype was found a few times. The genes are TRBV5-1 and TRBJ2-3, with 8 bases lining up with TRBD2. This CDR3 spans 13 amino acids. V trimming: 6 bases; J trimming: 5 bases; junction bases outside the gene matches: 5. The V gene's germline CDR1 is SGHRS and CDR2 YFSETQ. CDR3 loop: CASNGGGRDTQYF. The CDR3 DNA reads TGCGCCAGCAACGGGGGGGGGCGAGATACGCAGTATTTT.

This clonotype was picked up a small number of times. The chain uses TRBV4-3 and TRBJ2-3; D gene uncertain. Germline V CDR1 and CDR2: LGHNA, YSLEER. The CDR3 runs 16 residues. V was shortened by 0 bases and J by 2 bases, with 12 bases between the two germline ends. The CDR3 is CASSQDWGRFTDTQYF. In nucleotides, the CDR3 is TGCGCCAGCAGCCAAGATTGGGGTCGTTTCACAGATACGCAGTATTTT.

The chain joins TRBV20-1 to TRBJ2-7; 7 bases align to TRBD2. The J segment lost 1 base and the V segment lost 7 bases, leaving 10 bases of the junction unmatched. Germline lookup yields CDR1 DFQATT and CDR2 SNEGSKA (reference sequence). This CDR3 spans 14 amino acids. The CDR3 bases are TGCAGTGTTAGTGAGGGGCGGGGGTCCTACGAGCAGTACTTC. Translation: CSVSEGRGSYEQYF.

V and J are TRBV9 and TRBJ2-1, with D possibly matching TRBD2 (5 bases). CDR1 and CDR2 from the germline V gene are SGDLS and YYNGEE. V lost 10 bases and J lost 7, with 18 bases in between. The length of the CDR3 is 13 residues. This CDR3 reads CASALWPGNEQFF. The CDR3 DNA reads TGTGCCTCCGCGCTATGGCCGGGGAATGAGCAGTTCTTC.

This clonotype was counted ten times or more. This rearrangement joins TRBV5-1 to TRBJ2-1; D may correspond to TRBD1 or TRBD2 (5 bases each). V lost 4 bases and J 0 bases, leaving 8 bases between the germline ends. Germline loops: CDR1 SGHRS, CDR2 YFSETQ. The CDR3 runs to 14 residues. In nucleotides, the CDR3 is TGCGCCAGCAGCCAGGGAGACTCCTACAATGAGCAGTTCTTC. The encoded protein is CASSQGDSYNEQFF. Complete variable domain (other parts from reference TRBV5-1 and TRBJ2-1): KAGVTQTPRYLIKTRGQQVTLSCSPISGHRSVSWYQQTPGQGLQFLFEYFSETQRNKGNFPGRFSGRQFSNSRSEMNVSTLELGDSALYLCASSQGDSYNEQFFGPGTRLTVL.

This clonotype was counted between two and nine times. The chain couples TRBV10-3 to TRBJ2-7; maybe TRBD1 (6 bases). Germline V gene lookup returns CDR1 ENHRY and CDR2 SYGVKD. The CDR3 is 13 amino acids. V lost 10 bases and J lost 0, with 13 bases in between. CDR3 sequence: CASIRDNSYEQYF. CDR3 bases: TGTGCCAGTATAAGGGACAACTCCTACGAGCAGTACTTC.

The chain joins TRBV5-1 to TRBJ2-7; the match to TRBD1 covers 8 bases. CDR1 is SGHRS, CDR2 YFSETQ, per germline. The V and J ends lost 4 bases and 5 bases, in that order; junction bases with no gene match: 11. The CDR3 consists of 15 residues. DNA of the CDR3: TGCGCCAGCAGCCACTACGGGACAGGCCCTGACGAGCAGTACTTC. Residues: CASSHYGTGPDEQYF. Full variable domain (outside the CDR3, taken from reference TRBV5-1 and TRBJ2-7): KAGVTQTPRYLIKTRGQQVTLSCSPISGHRSVSWYQQTPGQGLQFLFEYFSETQRNKGNFPGRFSGRQFSNSRSEMNVSTLELGDSALYLCASSHYGTGPDEQYFGPGTRLTVT.

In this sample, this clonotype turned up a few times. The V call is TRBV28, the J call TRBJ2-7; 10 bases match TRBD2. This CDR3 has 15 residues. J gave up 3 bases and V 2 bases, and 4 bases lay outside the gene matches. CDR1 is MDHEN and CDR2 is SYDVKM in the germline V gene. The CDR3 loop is CASSLLAGAGYEQYF. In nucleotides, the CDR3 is TGTGCCAGCAGTTTACTAGCGGGGGCTGGCTACGAGCAGTACTTC.

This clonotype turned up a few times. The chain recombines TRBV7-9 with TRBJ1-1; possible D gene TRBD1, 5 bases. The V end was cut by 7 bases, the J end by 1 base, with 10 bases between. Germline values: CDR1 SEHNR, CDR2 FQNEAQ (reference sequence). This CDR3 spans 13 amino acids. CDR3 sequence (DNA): TGTGCCAGCACAGGGTATGGGAACACTGAAGCTTTCTTT. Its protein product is CASTGYGNTEAFF.

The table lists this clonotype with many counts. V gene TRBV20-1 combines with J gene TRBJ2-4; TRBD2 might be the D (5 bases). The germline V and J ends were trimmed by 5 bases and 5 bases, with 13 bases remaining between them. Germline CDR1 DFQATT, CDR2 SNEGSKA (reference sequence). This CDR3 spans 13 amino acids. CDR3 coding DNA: TGCAGTGCTCACCGGGGAATGCAAAACATTCAGTACTTC. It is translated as CSAHRGMQNIQYF.

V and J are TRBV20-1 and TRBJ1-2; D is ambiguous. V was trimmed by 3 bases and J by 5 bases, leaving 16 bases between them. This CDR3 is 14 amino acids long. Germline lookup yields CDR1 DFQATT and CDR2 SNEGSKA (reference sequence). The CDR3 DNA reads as TGCAGTGCTAGCGAAGACGTCTTGGTTTATGGCTACACCTTC. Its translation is CSASEDVLVYGYTF.

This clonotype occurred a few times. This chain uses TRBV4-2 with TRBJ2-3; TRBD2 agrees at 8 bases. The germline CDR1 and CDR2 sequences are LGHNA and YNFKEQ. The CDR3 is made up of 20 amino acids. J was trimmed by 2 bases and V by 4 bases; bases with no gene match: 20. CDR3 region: CASSPKPTSAEGEDTDTQYF. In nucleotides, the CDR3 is TGTGCCAGCAGCCCGAAACCGACTAGCGCGGAAGGGGAAGACACAGATACGCAGTATTTT.

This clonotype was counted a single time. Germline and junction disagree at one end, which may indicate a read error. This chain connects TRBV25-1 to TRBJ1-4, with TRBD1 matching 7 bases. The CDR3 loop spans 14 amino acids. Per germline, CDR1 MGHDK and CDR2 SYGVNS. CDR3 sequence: CASGDRATNEKLFF. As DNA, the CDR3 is TGTGCCAGCGGTGACAGGGCAACTAATGAAAAACTGTTTTTT.

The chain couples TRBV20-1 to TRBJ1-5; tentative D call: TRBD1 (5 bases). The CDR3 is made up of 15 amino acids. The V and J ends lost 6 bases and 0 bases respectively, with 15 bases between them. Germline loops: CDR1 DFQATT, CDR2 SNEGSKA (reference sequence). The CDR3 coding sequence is TGCAGTGCCGCCGGGACCGACAATAGCAATCAGCCCCAGCATTTT. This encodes CSAAGTDNSNQPQHF.

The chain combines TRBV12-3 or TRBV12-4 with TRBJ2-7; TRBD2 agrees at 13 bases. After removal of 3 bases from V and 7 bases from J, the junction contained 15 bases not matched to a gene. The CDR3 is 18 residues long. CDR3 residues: CASSLAALAGGLSDEQYF. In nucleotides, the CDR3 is TGTGCCAGCAGTTTGGCCGCACTAGCGGGGGGGCTTTCGGATGAGCAGTACTTC.

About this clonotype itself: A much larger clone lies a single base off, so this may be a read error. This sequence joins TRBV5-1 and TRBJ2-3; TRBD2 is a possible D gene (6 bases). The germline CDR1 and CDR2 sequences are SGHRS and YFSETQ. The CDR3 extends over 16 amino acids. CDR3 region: CASSFVGAGTTDAQYF. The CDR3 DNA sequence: TGCGCCAGCAGCTTCGTAGGGGCGGGGACCACAGATGCGCAGTATTTT. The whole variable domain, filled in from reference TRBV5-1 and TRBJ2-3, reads KAGVTQTPRYLIKTRGQQVTLSCSPISGHRSVSWYQQTPGQGLQFLFEYFSETQRNKGNFPGRFSGRQFSNSRSEMNVSTLELGDSALYLCASSFVGAGTTDAQYFGPGTRLTVL.

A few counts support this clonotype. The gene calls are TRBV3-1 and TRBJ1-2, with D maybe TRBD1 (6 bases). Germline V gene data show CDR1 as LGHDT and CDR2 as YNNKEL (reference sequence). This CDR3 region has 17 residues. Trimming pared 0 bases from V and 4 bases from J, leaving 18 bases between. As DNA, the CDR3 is TGTGCCAGCAGCCAAGATCTAATAGGGGGAAGAGTCTATGGCTACACCTTC. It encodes CASSQDLIGGRVYGYTF.